What follows describes a single T cell receptor (beta chain). After removal of 10 bases from V and 6 bases from J, the junction contained 12 bases not matched to a gene. The CDR3 loop spans 15 amino acids. Looked up from germline, CDR1 is ENHRY and CDR2 is SYGVKD. The sample comes from a study of blood T cell repertoires in COVID-19. The protocol was immunoSEQ multiplex PCR, while the TCRdb copy is restricted to in-frame clones and leaves out a portion. The sample records over 300,000 clones, 70% to 90% being singletons. The J gene is TRBJ2-1, the V gene TRBV10-3; 10 bases are a match to TRBD1. The specimen sequenced was PBMCs or T cells enriched from blood (not recorded which). This sequence originates from a woman in her 30s who had recovered from COVID-19. The CDR3 DNA reads as TGTGCCAAGGATGCCGGGACAGGGGATCTCAATGAGCAGTTCTTC. Its protein is CAKDAGTGDLNEQFF.